This T cell receptor beta chain emerged from a study of shared clonotypes between healthy human individuals. Whole-study findings and limits: It was the few donors that limited the genetic and exposure-history diversity represented.

The V end lost 5 bases, the J end lost 9 bases, and 13 bases lay between the germline ends. This CDR3 comprises 12 residues. In germline, CDR1 is MNHEY, CDR2 SVGAGI. Comment on this clone: The antigen remains undetermined. Given a far larger clone just one base away, this is likely a sequencing read error.

Over several immunoSEQ plates, each subset's genomic DNA was distributed in even portions. Assay: immunoSEQ multiplex PCR; the TCRdb copy retains only in-frame clones and omits some. The table has about 87,000 clones, roughly 45% seen once. V and J are TRBV6-5 and TRBJ1-2, with D unclear. The sample comprised PBMCs. The clonotype was recovered from a woman in her 40s in good health. Some clones in this sample may be carry-over from other donors' samples. CDR3: CASSARMGSYTF. The DNA of the CDR3 is TGTGCCAGCAGTGCCAGGATGGGCAGCTACACCTTC.